One and the same sample provided the 20 T cell receptor beta chains below, sequenced in a study of blood T cell repertoires in COVID-19. The protocol was immunoSEQ multiplex PCR, while the TCRdb copy is restricted to in-frame clones and leaves out a portion. The table includes some 340,000 clones, 90% detected once. Sequences were obtained from PBMCs or T cells enriched from blood (not recorded which). These receptor sequences come from a woman under 40 who had been exposed to COVID-19.

The V and J genes are TRBV3-1 (or the pseudogene TRBV3-2) and TRBJ2-7; 14 nucleotides agree with TRBD2. Germline-derived CDR1 and CDR2 are LGHDT and YNNKEL (reference sequence). After removal of 6 bases from V and 4 bases from J, the junction contained 8 bases not matched to a gene. The CDR3 is made up of 16 amino acids. The CDR3 nucleotides are TGTGCCAGCAGTCACGGGACTAGCGGGGGTTTATACGAGCAGTACTTC. The encoded protein is CASSHGTSGGLYEQYF.

The CDR3 is CASSLESLGQGWYGYTF. DNA of the CDR3: TGCGCCAGCAGCTTGGAAAGTTTGGGACAGGGGTGGTATGGCTACACCTTC. The chain uses TRBV5-1 and TRBJ1-2; TRBD1 matches at 10 bases. Germline V gives CDR1 SGHRS, CDR2 YFSETQ. The CDR3 length is 17 residues. J was trimmed by 5 bases and V by 0 bases; bases with no gene match: 10.

The genes are TRBV5-1 and TRBJ1-2; 9 bases are shared with TRBD1. This CDR3 is 13 amino acids long. V lost 6 bases, J lost 8 bases, and 8 bases stayed unmatched. Germline CDR1 reads SGHRS; CDR2 reads YFSETQ. The CDR3 DNA sequence: TGCGCCAGCACCGCGACAGGGGGTGGAGGCTACACCTTC. Protein sequence: CASTATGGGGYTF.

The rearrangement links TRBV29-1 to TRBJ1-2; 7 bases agree with TRBD1. Germline V gene data show CDR1 as SQVTM and CDR2 as ANQGSEA. Unmatched junction bases numbered 5, after V lost 4 bases and J lost 3 bases. The CDR3 has 13 amino acids. CDR3 loop: CSVVDRVDYGYTF. DNA for the CDR3: TGCAGCGTTGTCGACAGGGTGGACTATGGCTACACCTTC.

V gene TRBV19 combines with J gene TRBJ1-1; a weak D match, TRBD1 (5 bases). The CDR3 spans 12 residues. The V and J ends lost 5 bases and 6 bases respectively, with 10 bases between them. Germline-derived CDR1 and CDR2 are LNHDA and SQIVND (reference sequence). CDR3 protein: CASSADRAEAFF. DNA of the CDR3: TGTGCCAGTAGTGCCGACAGAGCTGAAGCTTTCTTT.

The J gene is TRBJ2-2, the V gene TRBV3-1 (or the pseudogene TRBV3-2), with D possibly matching TRBD1 (6 bases). V was clipped by 2 bases and J by 1 base, with 11 bases between them. The V gene's germline CDR1 is LGHDT and CDR2 YNNKEL (reference sequence). The CDR3 loop spans 16 amino acids. This CDR3 reads CASSQITGRNTGELFF. In DNA, the CDR3 is TGTGCCAGCAGCCAAATAACAGGGAGGAACACCGGGGAGCTGTTTTTT.

This rearrangement joins TRBV5-1 to TRBJ2-5, with 11 bases identical to TRBD2. The CDR3 runs to 16 residues. V was clipped by 4 bases and J by 2 bases; unmatched bases: 7. Germline V lookup: CDR1 SGHRS, CDR2 YFSETQ. The CDR3 region has the DNA TGCGCCAGCAGCATCGGGACTAGCGGAGGACAAGAGACCCAGTACTTC. Protein product: CASSIGTSGGQETQYF.

The chain is built from TRBV15 and TRBJ1-4; D not resolved. Germline CDR1 LNHNV, CDR2 YYDKDF (reference sequence). The CDR3 runs 13 residues. With 0 bases removed from V and 5 bases from J, the gap between germline ends came to 4 bases. DNA for the CDR3: TGTGCCACCAGCAGAGAAGCCAATGAAAAACTGTTTTTT. Translation: CATSREANEKLFF. Using reference TRBV15 and TRBJ1-4 for the parts outside the CDR3, the full variable domain is DAMVIQNPRYQVTQFGKPVTLSCSQTLNHNVMYWYQQKSSQAPKLLFHYYDKDFNNEADTPDNFQSRRPNTSFCFLDIRSPGLGDTAMYLCATSREANEKLFFGSGTQLSVL.

The V call is TRBV7-8, the J call TRBJ2-1; 10 bases fit TRBD2. Trimming removed 3 bases from V and 4 bases from J; junction bases left unmatched: 12. The germline gives CDR1 SGHVS, CDR2 FQNEAQ. The CDR3 consists of 18 residues. The CDR3 loop is CASSFSSGGPWVYNEQFF. Written as DNA, the CDR3 is TGTGCCAGCAGCTTTTCTAGCGGGGGCCCCTGGGTTTACAATGAGCAGTTCTTC.

This chain joins TRBV3-1 (or the pseudogene TRBV3-2) and TRBJ1-6, with 7 bases that match TRBD1. The CDR3 sequence is 14 residues long. The trim removed 4 bases at V and 4 bases at J, leaving 1 base unmatched. Germline loops: CDR1 LGHDT, CDR2 YNNKEL (reference sequence). CDR3 loop: CASSRGQYNSPLHF. CDR3 DNA: TGTGCCAGCAGCCGGGGACAGTATAATTCACCCCTCCACTTT.

This clone was observed a handful of times. The genes are TRBV27 and TRBJ1-2; 10 bases agree with TRBD1. The CDR3 runs to 15 residues. With 6 bases clipped from V and 2 bases from J, the junction kept 6 bases outside the gene matches. From germline, CDR1 is MNHEY and CDR2 SMNVEV (reference sequence). The CDR3 protein is CASSQTGGRNYGYTF. CDR3 nucleotide sequence: TGTGCCAGCAGCCAGACAGGGGGCCGGAACTATGGCTACACCTTC.

The chain links TRBV5-1 to TRBJ1-6; no clear D. This CDR3 spans 19 amino acids. V shed 3 bases and J shed 6 bases, with 25 bases lying between them. Germline CDR1 reads SGHRS; CDR2 reads YFSETQ. DNA of the CDR3: TGCGCCAGCAGCTCGGGTCTGGATCCAGAACACTCGGGTAATTCACCCCTCCACTTT. Translation: CASSSGLDPEHSGNSPLHF.

This chain links TRBV19 with TRBJ1-5; 11 bases line up with TRBD1. CDR1 and CDR2 from the germline V gene are LNHDA and SQIVND (reference sequence). After removal of 5 bases from V and 6 bases from J, the junction contained 9 bases not matched to a gene. The CDR3 extends over 16 amino acids. In nucleotides, the CDR3 is TGTGCCAGTAGTCTAGCGGGACAGGGGGAGGGTCAGCCCCAGCATTTT. Translation gives CASSLAGQGEGQPQHF.

V gene TRBV6-5 combines with J gene TRBJ2-5, with D perhaps matching TRBD2 (5 bases). CDR1 is MNHEY and CDR2 is SVGAGI in the germline V gene. V lost 8 bases to trimming and J lost 2 bases, with 9 bases between them. The CDR3 extends over 12 amino acids. The CDR3 coding sequence is TGTGCCAGCCGCGGAGGACAAGAGACCCAGTACTTC. It yields the protein CASRGGQETQYF.

The chain links TRBV27 to TRBJ1-6; the D gene is possibly TRBD1 (6 bases). Trimming pared 2 bases from V and 10 bases from J, leaving 12 bases between. The length of the CDR3 is 14 residues. The germline V gene has CDR1 MNHEY and CDR2 SMNVEV (reference sequence). Written as DNA, the CDR3 is TGTGCCAGCAGTTTACCCTACAGGGACTCACCCCTCCACTTT. Protein: CASSLPYRDSPLHF.

The J gene is TRBJ2-7, the V gene TRBV19, with 9 bases fitting TRBD1. The CDR3 is 16 amino acids. Trimming cost V 5 bases and J 5 bases; bases outside gene matches: 13. Germline V CDR1 and CDR2: LNHDA, SQIVND (reference sequence). CDR3 coding DNA: TGTGCCAGTAGTCCAGATACCGGGACAGGGTTCCACGAGCAGTACTTC. Its protein product is CASSPDTGTGFHEQYF.

The J gene is TRBJ2-7, the V gene TRBV16; D may be TRBD1 (6 bases). Between the trimmed V and J ends, which lost 1 base and 5 bases, there was a span of 12 bases. Germline V gives CDR1 KGHSY, CDR2 FQNENV. The CDR3 is 14 amino acids. The CDR3 reads CASSQFRGSHEQYF. Written as DNA, the CDR3 is TGTGCCAGCAGCCAATTCAGGGGTTCCCACGAGCAGTACTTC.

V usage is TRBV6-5 and J usage is TRBJ1-2; 8 bases map to TRBD1. The germline V gene encodes CDR1 MNHEY and CDR2 SVGAGI. V was clipped by 0 bases and J by 8 bases; unmatched bases: 11. The CDR3 is 16 residues long. The CDR3 reads CASSYSRSRGLSGYTF. For the CDR3, the DNA is TGTGCCAGCAGTTACTCGAGGAGCAGGGGGCTGTCAGGCTACACCTTC.

This chain joins TRBV15 and TRBJ1-1; D possibly corresponds to TRBD1 (5 bases). Trimming took off 5 bases at V and 0 bases at J, with 10 bases between the two ends. Germline values: CDR1 LNHNV, CDR2 YYDKDF (reference sequence). The CDR3 runs 14 residues. The CDR3, as DNA: TGTGCCACCAGCGGGGGACTCCTGAACACTGAAGCTTTCTTT. It is translated as CATSGGLLNTEAFF.

J is TRBJ2-1 and V is TRBV6-5, with 7 bases fitting TRBD1. Per the germline V gene, CDR1 is MNHEY and CDR2 is SVGAGI. V lost 6 bases to trimming and J lost 0 bases; unmatched junction nucleotides: 5. The CDR3 has 15 amino acids. CDR3 in DNA: TGTGCCAGCAGACCCCGGGACAGCTCCTACAATGAGCAGTTCTTC. Translation: CASRPRDSSYNEQFF.